This T cell receptor (beta chain) was identified during a study of response to subunit inactivated influenza vaccine. This CDR3 is built from 15 residues. V was trimmed by 5 bases and J by 3 bases, leaving 13 bases between them. This clonotype has ten or more counts. The antigen is undetermined. TCRdb reanalysed the RT-PCR reads using MiXCR and keeps one entry per CDR3 protein. The table records 530,000 or so distinct CDR3 sequences, 12% of them present only once. Findings and limits, study-wide: The authors put forward the suggestion that each seasonal influenza vaccination may bring in only a limited number of new T cells.

The TCR sequence derives from a man aged 50 or older who received an inactivated influenza vaccine. This chain links TRBV12-3 or TRBV12-4 with TRBJ2-2; a weak D match, TRBD2 (6 bases). The input for sequencing was PBMCs from blood, taken on the day of vaccination. The CDR3 sequence: CASSLGWGDTGELFF. In nucleotides, the CDR3 is TGTGCCAGCAGTCTCGGGTGGGGGGACACCGGGGAGCTGTTTTTT.